This T cell receptor (beta chain) originates from a study of T cell repertoires in aging, cancer and after chemotherapy. This CDR3 is 13 amino acids long. The germline V gene encodes CDR1 KGHSH and CDR2 LQKENI. V dropped 2 bases and J dropped 3 bases, with 7 bases sitting between them. Study results and caveats: Across the chemotherapy interval, each cancer cohort showed higher median generation probability, suggesting thymic rebound. Compared with age-matched healthy donors, untreated hematological or solid cancer patients showed higher blood TCR clonality.

A mixed TRB-A/B primer pool amplified rearranged TRB by multiplex touch-down PCR. MiXCR was run by TCRdb on the multiplex PCR reads, yielding one entry per CDR3 protein. The table has 5,000 to 6,500 distinct CDR3 sequences, under 25% seen once; the top ten hold about 4%. Judged by abundance, this clonotype is medium-sized. Its specificity is not known. The template was genomic DNA from peripheral blood, not RNA. The chain recombines TRBV18 with TRBJ1-1; D gene unclear. This receptor was taken from a human donor in good health. The donor label of this sample is uncertain. The sample consisted of blood. The CDR3 sequence: CASSPSADTEAFF. CDR3 DNA: TGTGCCAGCTCACCATCGGCGGACACTGAAGCTTTCTTT.